This TCR beta chain is from a study of T cells expressing NK-cell markers. This CDR3 has 14 amino acids. Germline V CDR1 and CDR2: SGDLS, YYNGEE. Using the 5' RACE reads, TCRdb records one entry per CDR3 protein without DNA. This table lists approximately 170,000 distinct CDR3 sequences. The sequence was obtained from a man aged 18-69 years in good health. The sample was blood T cells: a sorted CD56 or NKG2C T cell subset, CD4+ or CD8+ T cells, or bulk PBMC T cells (not recorded which). V and J are TRBV9 and TRBJ2-3; TCRdb's assignment of TRBD1 cannot be checked, as there is no DNA. CDR3: CASSVTGNTDTQYF.